These 30 T cell receptor beta chains were sequenced from one sample in a study of T cell responses to AZD1222 COVID-19 vaccine. Profiling relied on immunoSEQ multiplex PCR, and the TCRdb table lists in-frame clones only, not all of them. The sample lists about 150,000 clones; about 88% were seen once. The material sequenced was peripheral blood, taken on day 0 of AZD1222 vaccination. These receptor sequences come from an adult in good health.

V usage is TRBV19 and J usage is TRBJ2-5; D perhaps matches TRBD1 (5 bases). Germline CDR1 LNHDA, CDR2 SQIVND (reference sequence). The CDR3 is made up of 14 amino acids. The V end was cut by 1 base, the J end by 4 bases, with 10 bases between. CDR3 bases: TGTGCCAGTAGTATAGGGCAGGGAAGAGAGACCCAGTACTTC. It is translated as CASSIGQGRETQYF.

The chain carries TRBV6-5 and TRBJ1-3, with D possibly TRBD1 on 6 matching bases. CDR3 length: 15 amino acids. V was cut by 2 bases and J by 3 bases, with 11 bases left in between. In germline, CDR1 is MNHEY, CDR2 SVGAGI. The CDR3 nucleotides are TGTGCCAGCAGTTACGAACAGGGATTTGGAAACACCATATATTTT. It codes for CASSYEQGFGNTIYF.

CDR3: CASSPGQEGYGYTF. The CDR3 nucleotides read TGCGCCAGCAGTCCAGGACAGGAGGGGTATGGCTACACCTTC. The V gene is TRBV5-1, the J gene TRBJ1-2; 7 bases are shared with TRBD1. This CDR3 has 14 amino acids. Per the germline V gene, CDR1 is SGHRS and CDR2 is YFSETQ. The V segment lost 5 bases and the J segment 5 bases; nucleotides outside the gene matches: 9. The whole variable domain, remainder taken from reference TRBV5-1 and TRBJ1-2, is KAGVTQTPRYLIKTRGQQVTLSCSPISGHRSVSWYQQTPGQGLQFLFEYFSETQRNKGNFPGRFSGRQFSNSRSEMNVSTLELGDSALYLCASSPGQEGYGYTFGSGTRLTVV.

This chain uses TRBV5-1 with TRBJ1-2; no firm D call. Germline-derived CDR1 and CDR2 are SGHRS and YFSETQ. This CDR3 region has 12 residues. V lost 1 base and J 4 bases, leaving 5 bases between the germline ends. The CDR3 DNA reads as TGCGCCAGCAGCTTGTCAGGCTATGGCTACACCTTC. It codes for CASSLSGYGYTF.

The chain employs TRBV12-3 or TRBV12-4 and TRBJ2-5; a weak D match, TRBD2 (6 bases). The CDR3 runs 13 residues. V was cut by 3 bases and J by 3 bases, with 8 bases left in between. The CDR3 coding sequence is TGTGCCAGCAGTTTCTCTAGCGAAGAGACCCAGTACTTC. This encodes CASSFSSEETQYF.

The chain carries TRBV7-9 and TRBJ2-7, with D maybe TRBD2 (5 bases). The germline V and J ends were trimmed by 1 base and 3 bases, with 13 bases remaining between them. Germline CDR1 is SEHNR and CDR2 is FQNEAQ (reference sequence). CDR3 length equals 15 residues. In nucleotides, the CDR3 is TGTGCCAGCAGCTTAGTGCGGGCTTCCCTCTACGAGCAGTACTTC. Protein product: CASSLVRASLYEQYF. The full variable domain, rest sourced from reference TRBV7-9 and TRBJ2-7, is DTGVSQNPRHKITKRGQNVTFRCDPISEHNRLYWYRQTLGQGPEFLTYFQNEAQLEKSRLLSDRFSAERPKGSFSTLEIQRTEQGDSAMYLCASSLVRASLYEQYFGPGTRLTVT.

J is TRBJ1-6 and V is TRBV7-2; D gene ambiguous. This CDR3 contains 15 residues. The V end was cut by 1 base, the J end by 5 bases, with 9 bases between. In germline, CDR1 is SGHTA, CDR2 FQGNSA. For the CDR3, the DNA is TGTGCCAGCAGCTTAGAAGGGATAAATAATTCACCCCTCCACTTT. It codes for CASSLEGINNSPLHF.

The V and J genes are TRBV11-2 and TRBJ1-1, with D tentatively TRBD1 (5 bases). Per germline, CDR1 SGHAT and CDR2 FQNNGV. The CDR3 runs to 14 residues. With 0 bases removed from V and 6 bases from J, the gap between germline ends came to 11 bases. CDR3 sequence: CASSLDLLGAEAFF. The CDR3 nucleotides read TGTGCCAGCAGCTTAGATCTATTGGGGGCTGAAGCTTTCTTT.

There are a few counts of this clone. The chain couples TRBV6-5 to TRBJ2-5; tentative D call: TRBD1 (6 bases). From germline, CDR1 is MNHEY and CDR2 SVGAGI. The CDR3 is made up of 14 amino acids. V shed 6 bases and J shed 6 bases, with 17 bases lying between them. The CDR3 DNA is TGTGCCAGCAGCTTAGAAGGGGGATCGAAGACCCAGTACTTC. This translates into CASSLEGGSKTQYF.

The V call is TRBV7-2, the J call TRBJ1-4; no definite D call. This CDR3 is 17 amino acids long. Germline V gene data show CDR1 as SGHTA and CDR2 as FQGNSA. Trimming removed 5 bases from V and 5 bases from J, with 21 bases in between. CDR3 in DNA: TGTGCCAGCAGCCCCACCCCTAGCAGGCATAGAAATGAAAAACTGTTTTTT. Its protein product is CASSPTPSRHRNEKLFF. Full variable domain (remainder filled in from reference TRBV7-2 and TRBJ1-4): GAGVSQSPSNKVTEKGKDVELRCDPISGHTALYWYRQSLGQGLEFLIYFQGNSAPDKSGLPSDRFSAERTGGSVSTLTIQRTQQEDSAVYLCASSPTPSRHRNEKLFFGSGTQLSVL.

The chain links TRBV2 to TRBJ2-1; 11 nucleotides match TRBD2. The germline CDR1 and CDR2 sequences are SNHLY and FYNNEI. With V trimmed by 5 bases and J by 4 bases, 4 bases remained unmatched. CDR3 size: 15 residues. CDR3 DNA: TGTGCCAGCAGTTATAGCGGGGGGGTATACAATGAGCAGTTCTTC. Residues: CASSYSGGVYNEQFF.

CDR3 sequence: CASSESMGQPQHF. DNA of the CDR3: TGCGCCAGCAGTGAGTCGATGGGGCAGCCCCAGCATTTT. The chain recombines TRBV10-1 with TRBJ1-5, with D unclear. Trimming removed 0 bases from V and 7 bases from J, with 7 bases in between. This CDR3 has 13 residues. The germline V gene encodes CDR1 WNHNN and CDR2 SYGVQD (reference sequence).

This rearrangement joins TRBV3-1 (or the pseudogene TRBV3-2) to TRBJ2-7; D not certain. Germline CDR1 reads LGHDT; CDR2 reads YNNKEL (reference sequence). The CDR3 has 17 amino acids. With 0 bases removed from V and 4 bases from J, the gap between germline ends came to 19 bases. This chain's CDR3 is CASSQEITITPTYEQYF. CDR3 DNA sequence: TGTGCCAGCAGCCAAGAAATTACTATTACCCCAACTTACGAGCAGTACTTC.

CDR3 sequence (DNA): TGTGCCAGTAGTAACCTTCCCGGGGCCCCCGGCTCTGAGCAGTTCTTC. It specifies CASSNLPGAPGSEQFF. This chain connects TRBV19 to TRBJ2-1; D is perhaps TRBD1 or TRBD2 (5 bases each). Germline CDR1 and CDR2: LNHDA and SQIVND (reference sequence). V lost 4 bases, J lost 9 bases, and 22 bases lay in between. This CDR3 contains 16 residues.

The chain recombines TRBV5-1 with TRBJ2-7; tentatively, D is TRBD2 (5 bases). The CDR3 spans 13 residues. The germline V and J ends were trimmed by 1 base and 7 bases, with 12 bases remaining between them. The germline V gene has CDR1 SGHRS and CDR2 YFSETQ. The CDR3 DNA is TGCGCCAGCAGCTTGTGGAACTCGGGGGAGCAGTACTTC. This sequence encodes CASSLWNSGEQYF. The full variable domain, with the rest looked up from reference TRBV5-1 and TRBJ2-7, is KAGVTQTPRYLIKTRGQQVTLSCSPISGHRSVSWYQQTPGQGLQFLFEYFSETQRNKGNFPGRFSGRQFSNSRSEMNVSTLELGDSALYLCASSLWNSGEQYFGPGTRLTVT.

The rearrangement uses TRBV6-1 and TRBJ1-1; the match to TRBD1 covers 8 bases. CDR3 length equals 12 residues. Germline CDR1 MNHNS, CDR2 SASEGT. J gave up 11 bases and V 2 bases, and 4 bases lay outside the gene matches. The CDR3 DNA is TGTGCCAGCAGTGAAAGGACAGGGTCTGCTTTCTTT. This codes for CASSERTGSAFF.

The rearrangement uses TRBV5-8 and TRBJ1-1; maybe TRBD1 (5 bases). V lost 6 bases, J lost 0 bases, and 12 bases lay in between. CDR1 is SGHTS and CDR2 is YDEGEE in the germline V gene. The length of the CDR3 is 14 residues. CDR3 protein: CASMRGALNTEAFF. The CDR3 DNA reads TGTGCCAGCATGAGGGGTGCCCTGAACACTGAAGCTTTCTTT.

This sequence joins TRBV18 and TRBJ2-3; D may correspond to TRBD1 or TRBD2 (5 bases each). The CDR3 contains 13 residues. V gave up 4 bases and J gave up 8 bases, with 13 bases separating them. Germline CDR1 reads KGHSH; CDR2 reads LQKENI. DNA of the CDR3: TGTGCCAGCTCACTCGGGGCGAGTGCTACGCAGTATTTT. Translation gives CASSLGASATQYF.

The rearrangement links TRBV6-2 or TRBV6-3 to TRBJ1-1; the D gene is possibly TRBD1 (6 bases). Per the germline V gene, CDR1 is MNHEY and CDR2 is SVGEGT. Trimming shortened V by 0 bases and J by 2 bases, and 7 bases separated the two germline ends. The CDR3 is 14 amino acids. The CDR3 DNA reads as TGTGCCAGCAGTTACTCGACAGGAAACACTGAAGCTTTCTTT. It codes for CASSYSTGNTEAFF.

The J gene is TRBJ2-7, the V gene TRBV20-1; D remains unclear. From germline, CDR1 is DFQATT and CDR2 SNEGSKA (reference sequence). The CDR3 is 11 residues long. Trimming took 0 bases from V and 3 from J, leaving 3 bases between them. The CDR3 DNA is TGCAGTGCTAGAGAGAGCTACGAGCAGTACTTC. Its protein is CSARESYEQYF.

The chain links TRBV6-5 to TRBJ2-2; D may be TRBD2 (6 bases). Germline CDR1 and CDR2: MNHEY and SVGAGI. This CDR3 is 15 amino acids long. The germline V and J ends were trimmed by 6 bases and 5 bases, with 16 bases remaining between them. The CDR3 loop reads CASSSPGGTTGELFF. The CDR3 DNA reads as TGTGCCAGCAGCTCACCGGGCGGGACGACCGGGGAGCTGTTTTTT.

This clone turned up a few times. The chain carries TRBV7-9 and TRBJ2-2; D not certain. The CDR3 has 14 residues. Germline V gene data show CDR1 as SEHNR and CDR2 as FQNEAQ (reference sequence). V was pared by 5 bases and J by 2 bases, with 9 bases between. CDR3 region: CASSPAGNTGELFF. The CDR3, as DNA: TGTGCCAGCAGCCCAGCAGGAAACACCGGGGAGCTGTTTTTT. Looking up the rest from reference TRBV7-9 and TRBJ2-2 gives the full variable domain: DTGVSQNPRHKITKRGQNVTFRCDPISEHNRLYWYRQTLGQGPEFLTYFQNEAQLEKSRLLSDRFSAERPKGSFSTLEIQRTEQGDSAMYLCASSPAGNTGELFFGEGSRLTVL.

V and J are TRBV6-6 and TRBJ1-1; 7 bases are shared with TRBD1. J lost 6 bases, V lost 2 bases, and 6 bases had no gene match. CDR1 is MNHNY, CDR2 SVGAGI, per germline (reference sequence). The CDR3 extends over 14 amino acids. The CDR3 DNA reads TGTGCCAGCAGTTACCTACAGGGGAGAGCTGAAGCTTTCTTT. It is translated as CASSYLQGRAEAFF.

The chain combines TRBV6-1 with TRBJ2-7, with TRBD1 matching 8 bases. This CDR3 is built from 15 residues. Germline V lookup: CDR1 MNHNS, CDR2 SASEGT. After removal of 2 bases from V and 4 bases from J, the junction contained 7 bases not matched to a gene. The CDR3 DNA follows: TGTGCCAGCAGTGAATTTGGGACAGGAGGATACGAGCAGTACTTC. This translates into CASSEFGTGGYEQYF.

The V gene is TRBV25-1, the J gene TRBJ1-2, with D unresolved. V was clipped by 3 bases and J by 7 bases, with 18 bases between them. CDR3 length: 15 amino acids. Germline CDR1 is MGHDK and CDR2 is SYGVNS. The CDR3 spells CASSEPAGPMGGYTF. Here the CDR3 DNA reads TGTGCCAGCAGTGAGCCAGCAGGACCTATGGGTGGCTACACCTTC.

The V call is TRBV12-3 or TRBV12-4, the J call TRBJ2-7, with 7 nucleotides matching TRBD1. The trim removed 6 bases at V and 3 bases at J, leaving 5 bases unmatched. The CDR3 covers 13 residues. The CDR3, as DNA: TGTGCCAGCAGACTCAACAGGGGCTACGAGCAGTACTTC. Translation: CASRLNRGYEQYF.

The V gene is TRBV7-9, the J gene TRBJ2-7; D is ambiguous. Trimming took off 4 bases at V and 0 bases at J, with 13 bases between the two ends. CDR1 is SEHNR, CDR2 FQNEAQ, per germline (reference sequence). CDR3 length: 15 residues. The CDR3 nucleotides are TGTGCCAGCAGCTCCAACGTTCAAACCTCCTACGAGCAGTACTTC. Amino acids: CASSSNVQTSYEQYF.

The chain has TRBV5-1 and TRBJ2-2, with 11 bases identical to TRBD1. V was clipped by 4 bases and J by 5 bases; unmatched bases: 7. The CDR3 contains 16 residues. Germline loops: CDR1 SGHRS, CDR2 YFSETQ. This CDR3 is CASSTLDRGRTGELFF. In nucleotides, the CDR3 is TGCGCCAGCAGCACCCTGGACAGGGGGCGTACCGGGGAGCTGTTTTTT.

The table lists this clone with a few counts. The V call is TRBV12-3 or TRBV12-4, the J call TRBJ1-1; the D is unclear. The CDR3 loop spans 12 amino acids. V dropped 3 bases and J dropped 1 base, with 3 bases sitting between them. Here the CDR3 DNA reads TGTGCCAGCAGTTTTGGGAACACTGAAGCTTTCTTT. It translates to CASSFGNTEAFF.

This clone showed up just a few times. The genes are TRBV9 and TRBJ1-1; possibly TRBD1 for D (5 bases). The CDR3 runs to 14 residues. Germline-derived CDR1 and CDR2 are SGDLS and YYNGEE. The ends were cut back, 0 bases at V and 5 bases at J, with 11 bases in the middle. The CDR3 protein is CASSVVGGGTEAFF. As DNA, the CDR3 is TGTGCCAGCAGCGTAGTTGGCGGGGGAACTGAAGCTTTCTTT.